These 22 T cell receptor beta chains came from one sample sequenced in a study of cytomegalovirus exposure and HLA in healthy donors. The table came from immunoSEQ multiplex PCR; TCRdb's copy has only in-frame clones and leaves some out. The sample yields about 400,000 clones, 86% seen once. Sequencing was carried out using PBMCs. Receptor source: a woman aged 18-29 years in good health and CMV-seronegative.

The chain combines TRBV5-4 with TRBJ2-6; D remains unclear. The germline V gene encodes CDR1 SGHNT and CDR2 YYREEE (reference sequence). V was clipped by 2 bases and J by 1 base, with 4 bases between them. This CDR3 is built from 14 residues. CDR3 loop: CASSLISGANVLTF. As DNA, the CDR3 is TGTGCCAGCAGCTTAATATCTGGGGCCAACGTCCTGACTTTC.

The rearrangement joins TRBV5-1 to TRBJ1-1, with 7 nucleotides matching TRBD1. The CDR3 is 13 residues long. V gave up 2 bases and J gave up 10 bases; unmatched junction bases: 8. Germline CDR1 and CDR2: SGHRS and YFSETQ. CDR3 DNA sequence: TGCGCCAGCAGCTTTGTGACAGGGCAACGAGCTTTCTTT. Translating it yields CASSFVTGQRAFF.

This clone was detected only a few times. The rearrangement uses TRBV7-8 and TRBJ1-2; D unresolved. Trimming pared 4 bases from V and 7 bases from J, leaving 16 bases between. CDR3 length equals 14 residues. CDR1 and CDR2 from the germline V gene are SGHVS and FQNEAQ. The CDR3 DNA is TGTGCCAGCAGCTCAACGAGGGTCTCCGGTGGCTACACCTTC. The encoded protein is CASSSTRVSGGYTF.

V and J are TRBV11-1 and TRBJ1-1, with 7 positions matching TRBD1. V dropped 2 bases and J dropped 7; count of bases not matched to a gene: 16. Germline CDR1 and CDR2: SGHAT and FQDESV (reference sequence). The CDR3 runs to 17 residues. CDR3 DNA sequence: TGTGCCAGCAGCTTACCAACTTTTACAGGGGACGTGGGTGAAGCTTTCTTT. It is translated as CASSLPTFTGDVGEAFF.

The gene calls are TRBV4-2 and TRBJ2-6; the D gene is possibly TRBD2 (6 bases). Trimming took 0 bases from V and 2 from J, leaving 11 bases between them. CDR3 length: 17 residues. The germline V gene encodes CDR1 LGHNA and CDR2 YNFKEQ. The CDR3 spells CASSQDIRGTGANVLTF. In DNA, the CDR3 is TGTGCCAGCAGCCAAGATATTCGGGGGACTGGGGCCAACGTCCTGACTTTC.

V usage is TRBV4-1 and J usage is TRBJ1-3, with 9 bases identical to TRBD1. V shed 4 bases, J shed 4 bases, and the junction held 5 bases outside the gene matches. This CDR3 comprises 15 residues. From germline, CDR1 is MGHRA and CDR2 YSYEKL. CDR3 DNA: TGCGCCAGCAGCCCTGGGACAGGGAGGGGAAACACCATATATTTT. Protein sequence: CASSPGTGRGNTIYF.

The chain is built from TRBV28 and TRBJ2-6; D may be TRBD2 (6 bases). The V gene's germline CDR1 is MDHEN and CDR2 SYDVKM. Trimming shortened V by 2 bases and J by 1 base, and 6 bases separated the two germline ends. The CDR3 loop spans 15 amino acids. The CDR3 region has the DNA TGTGCCAGCAGTTTACGGGGGTCTGGGGCCAACGTCCTGACTTTC. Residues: CASSLRGSGANVLTF.

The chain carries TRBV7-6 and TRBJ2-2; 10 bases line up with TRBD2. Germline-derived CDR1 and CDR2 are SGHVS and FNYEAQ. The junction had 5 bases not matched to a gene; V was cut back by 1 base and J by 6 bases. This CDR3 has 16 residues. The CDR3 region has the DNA TGTGCCAGCAGCTTAGTTCCAGCGGGAGGGCCCGGGGAGCTGTTTTTT. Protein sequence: CASSLVPAGGPGELFF.

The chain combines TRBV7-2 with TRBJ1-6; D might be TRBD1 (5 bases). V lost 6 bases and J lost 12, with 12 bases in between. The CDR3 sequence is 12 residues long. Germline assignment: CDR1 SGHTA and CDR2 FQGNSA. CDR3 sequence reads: CASSRGIQPLHF. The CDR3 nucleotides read TGTGCCAGCAGTAGGGGAATTCAACCCCTCCACTTT.

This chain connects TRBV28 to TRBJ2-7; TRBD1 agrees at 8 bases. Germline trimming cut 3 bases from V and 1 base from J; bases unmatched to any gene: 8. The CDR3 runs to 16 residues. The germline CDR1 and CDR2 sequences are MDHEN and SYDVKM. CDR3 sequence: CASSLAGGSFSYEQYF. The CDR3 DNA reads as TGTGCCAGCAGTTTGGCAGGGGGCAGCTTTTCCTACGAGCAGTACTTC.

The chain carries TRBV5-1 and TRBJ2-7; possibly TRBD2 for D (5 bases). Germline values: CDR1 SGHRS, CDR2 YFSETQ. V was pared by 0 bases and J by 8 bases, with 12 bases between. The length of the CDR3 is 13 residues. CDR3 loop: CASSLEVGIQQYF. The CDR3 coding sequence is TGCGCCAGCAGCTTGGAGGTCGGGATACAGCAGTACTTC. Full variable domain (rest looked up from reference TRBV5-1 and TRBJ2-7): KAGVTQTPRYLIKTRGQQVTLSCSPISGHRSVSWYQQTPGQGLQFLFEYFSETQRNKGNFPGRFSGRQFSNSRSEMNVSTLELGDSALYLCASSLEVGIQQYFGPGTRLTVT.

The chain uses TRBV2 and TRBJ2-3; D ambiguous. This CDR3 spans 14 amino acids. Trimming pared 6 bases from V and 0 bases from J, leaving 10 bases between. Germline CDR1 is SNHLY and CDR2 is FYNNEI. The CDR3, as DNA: TGTGCCAGCAGCGAGGCCGGGAGCACAGATACGCAGTATTTT. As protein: CASSEAGSTDTQYF.

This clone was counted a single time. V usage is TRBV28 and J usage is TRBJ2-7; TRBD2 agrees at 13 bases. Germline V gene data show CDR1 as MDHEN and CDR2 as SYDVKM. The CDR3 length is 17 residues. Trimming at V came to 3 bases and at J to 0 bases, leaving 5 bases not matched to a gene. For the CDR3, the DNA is TGTGCCAGCAGTTTTGGGGGACTAGCGGGGAGCTCCTACGAGCAGTACTTC. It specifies CASSFGGLAGSSYEQYF.

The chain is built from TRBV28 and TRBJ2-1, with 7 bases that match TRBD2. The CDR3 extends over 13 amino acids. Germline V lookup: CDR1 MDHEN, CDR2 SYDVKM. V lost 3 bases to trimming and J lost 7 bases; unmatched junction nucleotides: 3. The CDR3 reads CASSFGGGNEQFF. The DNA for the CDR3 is TGTGCCAGCAGTTTTGGGGGGGGAAATGAGCAGTTCTTC.

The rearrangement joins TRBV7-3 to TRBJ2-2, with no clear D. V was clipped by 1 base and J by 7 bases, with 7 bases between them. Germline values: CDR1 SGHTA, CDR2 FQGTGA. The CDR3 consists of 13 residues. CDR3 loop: CASSLNSGGELFF. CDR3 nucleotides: TGTGCCAGCAGCTTAAATAGTGGCGGGGAGCTGTTTTTT.

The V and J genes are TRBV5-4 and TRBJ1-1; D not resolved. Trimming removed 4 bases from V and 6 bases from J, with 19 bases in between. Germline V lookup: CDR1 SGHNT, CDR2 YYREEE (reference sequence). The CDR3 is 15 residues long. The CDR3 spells CASSPGVLMDSEAFF. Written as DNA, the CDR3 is TGTGCCAGCAGCCCCGGCGTTTTGATGGACTCTGAAGCTTTCTTT. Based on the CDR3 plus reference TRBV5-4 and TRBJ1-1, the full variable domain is ETGVTQSPTHLIKTRGQQVTLRCSSQSGHNTVSWYQQALGQGPQFIFQYYREEENGRGNFPPRFSGLQFPNYSSELNVNALELDDSALYLCASSPGVLMDSEAFFGQGTRLTVV.

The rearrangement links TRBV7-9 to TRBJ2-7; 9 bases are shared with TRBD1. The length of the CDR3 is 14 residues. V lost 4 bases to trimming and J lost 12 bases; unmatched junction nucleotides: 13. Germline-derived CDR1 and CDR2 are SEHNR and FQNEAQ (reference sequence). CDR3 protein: CASSSQRGTGSLYF. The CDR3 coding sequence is TGTGCCAGCAGCTCGCAACGGGGGACAGGGTCATTGTACTTC.

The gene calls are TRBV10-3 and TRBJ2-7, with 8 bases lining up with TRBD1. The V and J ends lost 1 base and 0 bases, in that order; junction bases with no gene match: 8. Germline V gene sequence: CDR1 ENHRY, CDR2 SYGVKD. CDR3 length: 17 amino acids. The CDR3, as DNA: TGTGCCATCAGTGAGTTATTAGGGACAGGTCTCTCCTACGAGCAGTACTTC. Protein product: CAISELLGTGLSYEQYF.

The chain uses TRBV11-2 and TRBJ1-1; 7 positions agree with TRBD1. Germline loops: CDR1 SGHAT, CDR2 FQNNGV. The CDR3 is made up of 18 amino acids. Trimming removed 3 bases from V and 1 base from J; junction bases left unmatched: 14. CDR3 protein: CASSFGRRTGPANTEAFF. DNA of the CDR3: TGTGCCAGCAGCTTCGGCCGCCGGACAGGACCTGCGAACACTGAAGCTTTCTTT. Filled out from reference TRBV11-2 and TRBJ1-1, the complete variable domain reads EAGVAQSPRYKIIEKRQSVAFWCNPISGHATLYWYQQILGQGPKLLIQFQNNGVVDDSQLPKDRFSAERLKGVDSTLKIQPAKLEDSAVYLCASSFGRRTGPANTEAFFGQGTRLTVV.

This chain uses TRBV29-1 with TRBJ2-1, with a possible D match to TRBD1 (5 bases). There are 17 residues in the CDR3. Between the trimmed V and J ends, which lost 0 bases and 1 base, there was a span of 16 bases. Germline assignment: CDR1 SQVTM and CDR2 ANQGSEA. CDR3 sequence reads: CSVEDPRRGISYNEQFF. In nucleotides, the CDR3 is TGCAGCGTTGAAGACCCTCGAAGGGGAATTTCCTACAATGAGCAGTTCTTC.

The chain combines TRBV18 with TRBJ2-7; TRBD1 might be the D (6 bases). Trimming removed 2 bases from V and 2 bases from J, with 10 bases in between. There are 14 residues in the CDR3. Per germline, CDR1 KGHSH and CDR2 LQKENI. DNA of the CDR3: TGTGCCAGCTCACCAGGGGGACACCCCTACGAGCAGTACTTC. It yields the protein CASSPGGHPYEQYF.

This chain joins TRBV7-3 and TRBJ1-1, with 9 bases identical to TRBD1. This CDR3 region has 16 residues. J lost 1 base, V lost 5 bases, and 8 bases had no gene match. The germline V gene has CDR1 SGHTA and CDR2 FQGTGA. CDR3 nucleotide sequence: TGTGCCAGCAGCCTAGCCGGGACAGGGACGAACACTGAAGCTTTCTTT. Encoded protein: CASSLAGTGTNTEAFF.